This paragraph reports one T cell receptor (beta chain). This record comes from a study of shared T cell receptors in the human thymus. The repertoire was sequenced with immunoSEQ multiplex PCR; TCRdb's copy has only in-frame clones and lacks some. The table includes approximately 660,000 clones, 88% detected once. V shed 3 bases and J 10 bases; nucleotides not matched to a gene: 21. The V gene's germline CDR1 is SGHAT and CDR2 FQNNGV. This CDR3 contains 19 residues. These same data were also listed under a study on human thymus T cells. This second report adds: The thymus tissue came from resections taken during corrective heart surgery. Apparent skewing of V and J gene usage characterized both thymic and blood repertoires. Highly overlapping thymic repertoires in unrelated individuals were reported by related research.

The genes are TRBV11-2 and TRBJ2-1; 10 bases line up with TRBD2. Sequencing input: thymocytes. The source of this sequence is a boy younger than two with a congenital heart defect. The DNA for the CDR3 is TGTGCCAGCAGCTTTTTTGTTGAAGGACTAGCGGTTTCGGCGGGCGAGCAGTTCTTC. It specifies CASSFFVEGLAVSAGEQFF.